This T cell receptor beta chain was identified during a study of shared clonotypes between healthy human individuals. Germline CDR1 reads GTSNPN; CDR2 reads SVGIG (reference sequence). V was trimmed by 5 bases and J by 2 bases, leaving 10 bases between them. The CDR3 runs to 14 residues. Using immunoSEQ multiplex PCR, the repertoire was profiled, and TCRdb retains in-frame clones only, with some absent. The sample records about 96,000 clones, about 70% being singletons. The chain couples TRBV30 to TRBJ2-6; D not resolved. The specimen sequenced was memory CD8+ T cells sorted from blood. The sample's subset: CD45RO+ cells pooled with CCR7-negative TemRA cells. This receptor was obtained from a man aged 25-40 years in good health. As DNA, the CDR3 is TGTGCCTGGGGAGAAACACCTGGGGCCAACGTCCTGACTTTC. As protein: CAWGETPGANVLTF.